This entry describes one T cell receptor (beta chain). This clone's antigen is unknown. Base qualities are not provided; no much larger clone lies one nucleotide away. The donors were healthy, HIV-negative adults who had no recently reported acute infections or vaccinations. Every donor was a Caucasian adult living in Nashville, Tennessee, USA. Magnetic negative selection was used to enrich CD4+ T cells, after which naive cells were positively selected on CD45RA and the negative fraction became the memory subset. Blood was obtained by leukapheresis, after which PBMCs were separated by Ficoll-Histopaque density gradient centrifugation and cryopreserved in liquid nitrogen vapor phase. Analytical flow cytometry was used to check the purity and quantity of every magnetically sorted T cell population. Genomic DNA was isolated from every sorted fraction and measured by UV absorbance on a Nanodrop 2000c.

Using the deep immunoSEQ assay, TCR CDR3 regions were amplified from genomic DNA by multiplex PCR. Genomic DNA extracted from each cell subset was distributed evenly over all wells of several immunoSEQ 96-well plates, and each plate served as one replicate. For sorted subsets, roughly 200 ng of genomic DNA, equivalent to around 29,000 T cell genomes, went into each replicate PCR. Purified libraries were quantified with a Qubit 3.0 fluorometer, sized on a Bioanalyzer 2100, and re-quantified with the KAPA Library Quantification kit. Each immunoSEQ 96-well plate was sequenced on its own single-read 150-cycle Illumina NextSeq 550 flow cell. The paper's processing steps were these. The immunoSEQ output contained only junctional sequences without quality scores, so filtering could not match that applied to full-length reads. Sequences were annotated with PyIR, a Python wrapper for IgBLAST v1.9, and V/J genes and CDR3 were assigned using IMGT germline references. Reads were removed for weak V/J assignments (E-value above 1e-6), missing CDR3, stop codons, out-of-frame junctions, or ambiguous translated residues. V3J clonotypes were defined as sequences sharing the same inferred V gene, J gene, and CDR3 amino acid sequence. Percentage overlap between repertoires was calculated by dividing the number of shared unique clonotypes by the size of the smaller repertoire. Repertoire richness was assessed with RTK rarefaction, the Chao1 estimator, and Recon v2.1 estimates of unobserved clonotypes. OLGA was used to compute generation probabilities for all TCRbeta clonotypes that the gDNA method yielded from a few donors. TCRdb re-hosts the immuneACCESS table, in-frame sequences only. Its copies lack some clones; in the studies checked, an unresolved V gene accounts for under half of them, and the cause for the rest is not known. The V and J calls and the clone size are those of that table, but D and trimming were determined from the DNA. This sample is represented by approximately 1,500,000 clones; about 96% of them were singletons. 1% to 1.5% of the sample comes from the top ten.

This sample was included in a study of shared clonotypes between healthy human individuals (dated by TCRdb to 2018 to 2021). Broadly, across the study: Two women and a few men aged 18 to 49 years were included in the cohort. To increase sequencing depth and limit assay-specific biases, TCR repertoire library preparation and sequencing were carried out by different laboratories using diverse techniques. Per donor, three plates each were used for CD4 naive and CD4 memory, two for CD8 naive, and one for CD8 memory. Each donor's leukapheresis produced roughly between roughly 0.85 and 9.5 billion PBMCs. To estimate repertoire size and how much clonotype sharing occurs between individuals, the study deeply sequenced the blood TCR repertoires of five or six healthy adults.

Here is what the overall study found, with its caveats: Higher generation probabilities were observed for clonotypes shared by all four sorted-subset donors than for non-shared clonotypes. Based on pairwise subsampling, the degree of clonotype sharing among donors was expected to be affected by sequencing depth. Estimated clonotype richness was generally larger for naive than for memory subsets. Incomplete sequencing was indicated by rarefaction of sorted-subset datasets, despite the large sequencing depth. Sampling was restricted to blood, and TCR repertoires in tissue are likely to differ from TCR repertoires in blood. Because the study included only a small number of donors, the genetic and exposure-history diversity represented was limited. Around 5.4% of naive CD4, 3.5% of naive CD8, approximately 2% of memory CD4, and roughly 0.4% of memory CD8 clonotypes were shared across four donors.

The CDR3 has 13 amino acids, counting the end cysteine and phenylalanine. The only DNA kept is the CDR3, 39 bases in frame from the first base. Between the V and J ends, shortened by 8 bases and 2 bases respectively, the junction contains 11 bases. In the germline V gene, CDR1 corresponds to MNHNS and CDR2 to SASEGT. Sequencing used naive CD4+ T cells sorted from blood. Interpreted using the paper, the cell subset or site label stands for: CD45RA+ positively selected. The clonotype comes from a man aged 30 to 45 in good health. The chain links TRBV6-1 with TRBJ2-3; the D gene assignment is ambiguous. The CDR3 protein is CASGSENTDTQYF. The nucleotides are TGTGCCAGCGGCTCAGAAAACACAGATACGCAGTATTTT.